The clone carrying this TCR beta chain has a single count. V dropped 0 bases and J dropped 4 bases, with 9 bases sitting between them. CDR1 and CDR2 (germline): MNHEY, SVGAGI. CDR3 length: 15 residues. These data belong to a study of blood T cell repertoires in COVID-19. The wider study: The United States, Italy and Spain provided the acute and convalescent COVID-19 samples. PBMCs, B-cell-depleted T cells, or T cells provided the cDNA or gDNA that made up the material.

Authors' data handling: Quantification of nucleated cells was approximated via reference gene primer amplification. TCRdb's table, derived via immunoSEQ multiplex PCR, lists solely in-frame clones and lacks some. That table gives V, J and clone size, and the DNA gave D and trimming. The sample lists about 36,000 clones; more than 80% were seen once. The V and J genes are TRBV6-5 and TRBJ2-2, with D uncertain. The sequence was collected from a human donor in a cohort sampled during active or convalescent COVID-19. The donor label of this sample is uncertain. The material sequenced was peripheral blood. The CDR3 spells CASSYSITGTGELFF. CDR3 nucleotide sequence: TGTGCCAGCAGTTACTCGATAACTGGCACCGGGGAGCTGTTTTTT.